This T cell receptor beta chain was recovered during a study of T cell responses to AZD1222 COVID-19 vaccine. Germline assignment: CDR1 SGHNT and CDR2 YYREEE (reference sequence). With 4 bases removed from V and 1 base from J, the gap between germline ends came to 12 bases. The CDR3 runs 15 residues. Here immunoSEQ multiplex PCR was the method, and the copy in TCRdb shows in-frame clones only, minus some. The sample shows about 100,000 clones, 80% to 95% of them seen only once. The genes are TRBV5-4 and TRBJ2-1; D gene ambiguous. The clonotype comes from an adult in good health. This specimen consisted of peripheral blood, obtained on day 0 of AZD1222 vaccination. The CDR3, as DNA: TGTGCCAGCAGCCCTGGTGGCAGTTCCTACAATGAGCAGTTCTTC. This sequence encodes CASSPGGSSYNEQFF.